This T cell receptor (beta chain) was recorded in a study of blood T cell repertoires in COVID-19 (dated by TCRdb to 2020 to 2022). For context, the study as a whole: The collaborator samples originated in the United States, Italy and Spain and spanned the acute and convalescent phases of COVID-19. The material from the prospective study consisted of cDNA or gDNA derived from T cells, B-cell-depleted T cells, or PBMCs. Subjects who had been exposed to COVID-19, were actively infected with it, or had recovered from it provided the deeply sampled blood TCRbeta repertoires that made up the dataset. The repertoires were released in a freely available public database meant as a resource for research on the immune response to SARS-CoV-2. Samples were obtained from the ongoing ImmuneRACE study (first 160 participants) and from over 1,000 subjects provided by 6 global collaborators. The sample metadata nearly always contained a de-identified subject ID, COVID-19 status, age in years and sex. Where available, HLA class I and class II types were taken from metadata supplied by the sample provider and were not determined by assay-based typing. The research as a whole found: Clinical and demographic metadata were provided uncurated, with the amount varying by source and participant.

The immunoSEQ Assay, a bias-controlled multiplex PCR, was used to amplify TCRbeta CDR3 regions from genomic DNA. Per the authors' processing: Nucleated cell counts per sample were estimated from amplification of reference gene primers within the assay. To quantify the absolute abundance of each unique TCRbeta CDR3 rearrangement, sequence reads were collapsed and filtered. For each sample, productive Simpson clonality was calculated by taking the square root of Simpson's diversity index across productive rearrangements. Sourced from immuneACCESS, this table was stored by TCRdb with only in-frame sequences that have V and J called. A share of the clones is absent; for the studies checked, an unresolved V gene accounts for under half, and the remainder has no known explanation. That table gives V, J and clone size, and the DNA gave D and trimming. The sample table records some 67,000 clones; about four fifths of these occur just once. The top ten clones comprise 6.3% of the sample.

The collaborating institutions used their own protocols to collect whole blood in K2EDTA tubes. For TCRbeta analysis, collaborator samples were shipped as frozen whole blood, as isolated PBMCs, or as DNA extracted from either sample type. As regards this clone: The specificity of this receptor is unknown. No base quality values were provided; no much bigger clone lies one nucleotide off.

CDR1 and CDR2 are read off the germline V gene as SNHLY and FYNNEI. V lost 3 bases and J lost 4 bases; the stretch between them is 9 bases long. Inclusive of the bounding cysteine and phenylalanine, the CDR3 is 13 residues long. The kept DNA is CDR3 alone, 39 bases in frame from the first base. What was sequenced was peripheral blood. This chain joins TRBV2 to TRBJ1-1, with a weak D call of TRBD1 (6 bases match). The clonotype originates from a woman aged 55-69 years with acute or convalescent COVID-19. The DNA sequence is given as TGTGCCAGCAGTGAGGGGGGGCGCACTGAAGCTTTCTTT. It is translated as CASSEGGRTEAFF.